These T cell receptor beta chains were read from a single sample in a study of molecular identifiers for immune sequencing clone quantification. A single record per CDR3 protein comes from TCRdb applying MiXCR to the PCR reads. The sample includes about 640,000 distinct CDR3 sequences, about 20% of them seen just once. Sequencing was carried out using naive CD8+ T cells from blood, with Jurkat cell RNA spiked in. These receptors came from a human donor in good health. Some libraries in this study had Jurkat cell RNA spiked in. The CDR3 runs from the conserved cysteine through the conserved F or W. Fields, in order: J gene, V gene, D gene, clone size, CDR3 length, CDR3 DNA, CDR3 protein. The D gene is left open where the match is weak. Where a row states a size, it is once, few, many or the class of an expanded clone; other rows omit it.

TRBJ2-6	TRBV24-1	.	few	14	TGTGCCACCAGTCCGTCTGCTGGGGCCAACGTCCTGACTTTC	CATSPSAGANVLTF
TRBJ2-7	TRBV30	.	many	15	TGTGCCTGGACATTGACAGAGCCTGGCTCCTACGAGCAGTACTTC	CAWTLTEPGSYEQYF
TRBJ2-2	TRBV19	TRBD2	.	16	TGTGCCAGTAGTAATGGGCTAGCGGGAGGTGCCGGGGAGCTGTTTTTT	CASSNGLAGGAGELFF
TRBJ1-2	TRBV3-1	.	.	15	TGTGCCAGCAATAACTTACAGGGCCCCCCCTATGGCTACACCTTC	CASNNLQGPPYGYTF
TRBJ2-3	TRBV30	TRBD2	many	13	TGTGCCTGGAGTGTAGCGGGGGCAGATACGCAGTATTTT	CAWSVAGADTQYF
TRBJ2-1	TRBV7-9	.	many	12	TGTGCCAGCAGTCCTGGACCGAATGAGCAGTTCTTC	CASSPGPNEQFF
TRBJ2-7	TRBV3-1	TRBD2	.	15	TGTGCCAGCAGCGAACTTAGCGGGGGGATTGTCGAGCAGTACTTC	CASSELSGGIVEQYF
TRBJ1-1	TRBV12-3/TRBV12-4	TRBD1	many	16	TGTGCCAGCAGTTTATCTTGGACAGGGTTGGGCACTGAAGCTTTCTTT	CASSLSWTGLGTEAFF
TRBJ2-5	TRBV4-3	.	many	15	TGCGCCAGCAGCCAAGAGGCTGGGTGGCAAGAGACCCAGTACTTC	CASSQEAGWQETQYF
TRBJ1-4	TRBV28	TRBD1	few	18	TGTGCCAGCAGTCCTCCACCGGGACAGGGTGAGGTAAACGAAAAACTGTTTTTT	CASSPPPGQGEVNEKLFF
TRBJ2-7	TRBV4-2	.	many	16	TGTGCCAGCAGCCAAGAGGCAGGTCCTAGCTCCTACGAGCAGTACTTC	CASSQEAGPSSYEQYF
TRBJ2-3	TRBV13	TRBD2	many	16	TGTGCCAGCAGCTCGGGGAGCGGGGGGGCAGCAGATACGCAGTATTTT	CASSSGSGGAADTQYF
TRBJ2-4	TRBV9	.	many	14	TGTGCCAGCAGCCCGTACACCTCCAAAAACATTCAGTACTTC	CASSPYTSKNIQYF
TRBJ1-5	TRBV6-6	.	.	15	TGTGCCAGCAGTTATGGCCCTTATAGCAATCAGCCCCAGCATTTT	CASSYGPYSNQPQHF
TRBJ1-5	TRBV12-3/TRBV12-4	.	many	14	TGTGCCAGCAGTCTAGCCTTTACTTATCAGCCCCAGCATTTT	CASSLAFTYQPQHF
TRBJ2-7	TRBV5-3	TRBD1	.	15	TGTGCCAGCAACGACAGGGGGTTACTCTCCTACGAGCAGTACTTC	CASNDRGLLSYEQYF
TRBJ1-1	TRBV13	.	many	13	TGTGCCAGCAGCCATCAGAGATACACTGAAGCTTTCTTT	CASSHQRYTEAFF
TRBJ2-5	TRBV16	.	few	15	TGTGCCAGCAGCCAAACTCACCTACTCCAAGAGACCCAGTACTTC	CASSQTHLLQETQYF
TRBJ2-5	TRBV12-2	.	few	15	TGTGCAAGTCGCCCTAGCGGGGGCTACCAAGAGACCCAGTACTTC	CASRPSGGYQETQYF
TRBJ2-7	TRBV28	.	many	13	TGTGCCAGCAGTTTTGAAGGGCGGTACGAGCAGTACTTC	CASSFEGRYEQYF
TRBJ2-7	TRBV6-2/TRBV6-3	TRBD2	few	16	TGTGCCAGCAGTTATAGAGCTAGCGGGTTAACCTACGAGCAGTACTTC	CASSYRASGLTYEQYF
TRBJ1-2	TRBV11-2	TRBD1	.	15	TGTGCCAGCAGCTCCGGGGGACAGAACAATTATGGCTACACCTTC	CASSSGGQNNYGYTF
TRBJ1-4	TRBV14	.	.	17	TGTGCCAGCAGCCAAGATTTCCACCTTGGAGGGAATGAAAAACTGTTTTTT	CASSQDFHLGGNEKLFF
TRBJ1-1	TRBV19	.	many	14	TGTGCCAGTAGTATAGGACCCAGGAACACTGAAGCTTTCTTT	CASSIGPRNTEAFF
TRBJ2-3	TRBV9	TRBD2	many	16	TGTGCCAGCAGCGTAGACGGACTAGCGGGGGCTGATACGCAGTATTTT	CASSVDGLAGADTQYF
TRBJ1-6	TRBV5-3	.	few	14	TGTGCCAGCAGCTTGGGCGGCACGAATTCACCCCTCCACTTT	CASSLGGTNSPLHF
TRBJ2-1	TRBV27	TRBD1	.	16	TGTGCCAGCAGTTTACACCCGGGACAGGGAGGAGTTGAGCAGTTCTTC	CASSLHPGQGGVEQFF
TRBJ1-1	TRBV2	.	.	15	TGTGCCAGCATTAGGACAGAATACATGAACACTGAAGCTTTCTTT	CASIRTEYMNTEAFF
TRBJ2-1	TRBV29-1	TRBD1	many	12	TGCAGCGTTGAAGGGACAGGGGTCGGGCAGTTCTTC	CSVEGTGVGQFF
TRBJ2-3	TRBV3-1	TRBD2	few	17	TGTGCCAGCAGCCAGAATCGAGCGGGGGGGCCATTAGATACGCAGTATTTT	CASSQNRAGGPLDTQYF
TRBJ2-6	TRBV12-3/TRBV12-4	.	many	14	TGTGCCAGCAGTTCAATCATAATGGGGGCAGCAAAGACTTTC	CASSSIIMGAAKTF
TRBJ1-1	TRBV27	TRBD1	many	13	TGTGCCAGCAGTTGGACAGGGGAAGCTGAAGCTTTCTTT	CASSWTGEAEAFF
TRBJ2-6	TRBV30	TRBD1	.	14	TGTGCCTGGGGGACAGGCTCTGGGGCCAACGTCCTGACTTTC	CAWGTGSGANVLTF
TRBJ2-1	TRBV7-9	.	few	14	TGTGCCAGCAGCTTAGCGGTTGCTAGAGTTGAGCAGTTCTTC	CASSLAVARVEQFF
TRBJ2-5	TRBV20-1	.	.	13	TGCAGTGCTAGATTTCCCGGGGTAGAGACCCAGTACTTC	CSARFPGVETQYF
TRBJ2-6	TRBV20-1	.	many	14	TGCAGTGCTATGACGGGGGATGGGGCCAACGTCCTGACTTTC	CSAMTGDGANVLTF
TRBJ2-5	TRBV28	.	many	13	TGTGCCAGCAGTGGGGACAATCTGGAGACCCAGTACTTC	CASSGDNLETQYF
TRBJ2-5	TRBV7-9	.	many	12	TGTGCCAGCAGCGATACCTGGGAGACCCAGTACTTC	CASSDTWETQYF
TRBJ1-2	TRBV4-3	TRBD1	many	17	TGCGCCAGCAGCCAAGATCTGGGGGGACAGGGTCGGTATGGCTACACCTTC	CASSQDLGGQGRYGYTF
TRBJ1-1	TRBV12-3/TRBV12-4	TRBD1	many	16	TGTGCCAGCAGCCCAGCTGACAGGGCGAAGTACACTGAAGCTTTCTTT	CASSPADRAKYTEAFF
TRBJ2-7	TRBV9	TRBD2	.	15	TGTGCCAGCAGCGGACTAGCGGGAGTGGGTTACGAGCAGTACTTC	CASSGLAGVGYEQYF
TRBJ2-5	TRBV25-1	TRBD1	many	14	TGTGCCAGCAGTGAGACAGGGGTTAGCGAGACCCAGTACTTC	CASSETGVSETQYF